This T cell receptor beta chain was identified during a study of T-cell reconstitution after alpha-beta-depleted transplantation in children. Findings and caveats of the study: Two months or so post-transplant, alpha-beta T cells reportedly derived from several hundred expanded graft clones. Among T cells one year after transplant, newly produced cells accounted for most counts and diversity.

Trimming left V 7 bases short and J 10 bases short, with 8 bases between. The CDR3 runs to 11 residues. CDR1 and CDR2 (germline): MNHEY, SVGEGT. A note on this clonotype: The antigen is undetermined.

TCRbeta library construction was performed incorporating unique molecular identifiers. MiXCR, applied by TCRdb to the PCR reads, yields one record per CDR3 protein. The sample includes about 510,000 distinct CDR3 sequences, roughly 10% of them seen just once. This receptor was taken from a female patient aged 2 to 10 who had a stem cell transplant for aplastic anemia, so the T cells may come from the graft donor. Source: PBMCs, mostly from graft donor cells, taken 180 days after TCRalphabeta/CD19-depleted stem cell transplant. This chain joins TRBV6-2 or TRBV6-3 and TRBJ1-6; unclear D gene. DNA of the CDR3: TGTGCCAGCAATCAAGGATCACCCCTCCACTTT. This gives the protein CASNQGSPLHF.